Below are 23 T cell receptor beta chains sequenced from a single sample in a study of blood T cell repertoires in COVID-19. Profiled with immunoSEQ multiplex PCR; TCRdb holds only in-frame clones, not every one. This sample yields 11,000 to 15,000 clones, of which roughly 84% are seen a single time; 30% to 35% belongs to the top ten. The source material was peripheral blood. The source is a man between 45 and 60 years old with active COVID-19.

The chain combines TRBV27 with TRBJ1-6; 9 bases are shared with TRBD1. CDR3 length equals 14 residues. Germline V lookup: CDR1 MNHEY, CDR2 SMNVEV (reference sequence). V shed 8 bases and J 8 bases; nucleotides not matched to a gene: 7. Written as DNA, the CDR3 is TGTGCCAGCTGGGACAGGGAAATTTATTCACCCCTCCACTTT. Protein product: CASWDREIYSPLHF.

The rearrangement links TRBV7-9 to TRBJ1-1, with 8 positions matching TRBD1. Per germline, CDR1 SEHNR and CDR2 FQNEAQ (reference sequence). V lost 4 bases and J lost 1; bases outside the gene matches: 2. The CDR3 sequence is 14 residues long. Written as DNA, the CDR3 is TGTGCCAGCAGCTGGGGGACAGGGAACACTGAAGCTTTCTTT. Protein: CASSWGTGNTEAFF.

This clone has more than one count but fewer than ten. The CDR3 reads CASSFGTSLINEQFF. The CDR3 region has the DNA TGTGCCAGCAGTTTTGGGACTAGTTTGATCAATGAGCAGTTCTTC. The chain carries TRBV27 and TRBJ2-1, with 8 bases lining up with TRBD2. The CDR3 has 15 amino acids. With 3 bases clipped from V and 6 bases from J, the junction kept 7 bases outside the gene matches. Germline-derived CDR1 and CDR2 are MNHEY and SMNVEV (reference sequence).

CDR3 bases: TGTGCCAGCAGCCCCGGACAGGGGAACTACAATGAGCAGTTCTTC. Protein product: CASSPGQGNYNEQFF. The chain joins TRBV3-1 (or the pseudogene TRBV3-2) to TRBJ2-1; 9 bases line up with TRBD1. The trim removed 4 bases at V and 3 bases at J, leaving 4 bases unmatched. Germline V gene data show CDR1 as LGHDT and CDR2 as YNNKEL (reference sequence). This CDR3 has 15 amino acids.

Only one count was recorded for this clone. The chain joins TRBV9 to TRBJ2-3; 10 bases fit TRBD1. CDR1 SGDLS and CDR2 YYNGEE come from the germline V gene. Trimming took 0 bases from V and 6 from J; bases not matched to a gene: 10. The CDR3 sequence is 17 residues long. The CDR3 reads CASSVAATGGARDTQYF. The CDR3, as DNA: TGTGCCAGCAGCGTAGCTGCGACAGGGGGCGCGAGGGATACGCAGTATTTT.

The chain couples TRBV28 to TRBJ1-4; TRBD1 might be the D (5 bases). This CDR3 has 14 amino acids. The V gene's germline CDR1 is MDHEN and CDR2 SYDVKM. V was cut by 6 bases and J by 7 bases, with 15 bases left in between. CDR3 in DNA: TGTGCCAGCAGGACAGACAGTTCTGGTGAAAAACTGTTTTTT. Translating gives CASRTDSSGEKLFF.

This sequence joins TRBV30 and TRBJ1-2, with 11 bases aligning to TRBD1. The V gene end was trimmed by 8 bases and the J gene end by 2 bases; junction bases not matched to a gene: 4. The CDR3 has 13 residues. The germline V gene encodes CDR1 GTSNPN and CDR2 SVGIG (reference sequence). The CDR3 reads CAEGQGGNYGYTF. The CDR3 DNA follows: TGTGCCGAGGGACAGGGGGGGAACTATGGCTACACCTTC.

In its sample, this clone is medium-sized. The chain employs TRBV6-5 and TRBJ2-3; no clear D. CDR1 is MNHEY and CDR2 is SVGAGI in the germline V gene. The V end lost 5 bases, the J end lost 5 bases, and 14 bases lay between the germline ends. The CDR3 covers 14 residues. CDR3 sequence: CASSISGSLDTQYF. CDR3 bases: TGTGCCAGCAGTATTTCCGGGTCCCTAGATACGCAGTATTTT.

In this sample, this clone turned up a few times. The CDR3 loop reads CASSPGQGDQPQHF. The CDR3 DNA reads as TGTGCCAGCAGCCCGGGACAGGGCGATCAGCCCCAGCATTTT. V gene TRBV7-9 combines with J gene TRBJ1-5, with TRBD1 matching over 9 bases. CDR1 and CDR2 from the germline V gene are SEHNR and FQNEAQ (reference sequence). This CDR3 contains 14 residues. With 5 bases clipped from V and 5 bases from J, the junction kept 4 bases outside the gene matches.

This clone was recorded once. J is TRBJ2-7 and V is TRBV5-5; D is perhaps TRBD2 (5 bases). Trimming took 1 base from V and 0 from J, leaving 20 bases between them. This CDR3 comprises 18 residues. Per germline, CDR1 SGHKS and CDR2 YYEKEE (reference sequence). The DNA for the CDR3 is TGTGCCAGCAGCTTGAACGCGGCGGGCTCAAGGAACTCCTACGAGCAGTACTTC. Protein sequence: CASSLNAAGSRNSYEQYF.

This chain connects TRBV6-1 to TRBJ2-2, with TRBD2 matching 8 bases. This CDR3 is 17 amino acids long. V was pared by 2 bases and J by 6 bases, with 11 bases of the junction left unmatched. Germline CDR1 MNHNS, CDR2 SASEGT. The CDR3: CASSEFPGGPYPGELFF. The CDR3 DNA is TGTGCCAGCAGTGAATTTCCGGGAGGGCCTTACCCCGGGGAGCTGTTTTTT.

The chain links TRBV28 to TRBJ2-7; no clear D. Trimming removed 2 bases at V and 2 bases at J, with 10 bases between. CDR1 is MDHEN and CDR2 is SYDVKM in the germline V gene. This CDR3 region has 14 residues. The CDR3 loop is CASSLRLLAYEQYF. As DNA, the CDR3 is TGTGCCAGCAGTTTACGCCTGTTAGCCTACGAGCAGTACTTC.

The chain carries TRBV28 and TRBJ2-7, with D hard to call. This CDR3 contains 13 residues. V was pared by 3 bases and J by 6 bases, with 12 bases between. The V gene's germline CDR1 is MDHEN and CDR2 SYDVKM. CDR3 DNA: TGTGCCAGCAGTTTCGGCCGAGGCGCCGAGCAGTACTTC. Residues: CASSFGRGAEQYF.

The J gene is TRBJ2-7, the V gene TRBV10-3; TRBD1 is a possible D gene (6 bases). Germline V lookup: CDR1 ENHRY, CDR2 SYGVKD. The CDR3 has 14 amino acids. V lost 7 bases to trimming and J lost 0 bases, with 13 bases between them. The CDR3 is CAINSGTNSYEQYF. The CDR3 nucleotides read TGTGCCATCAACTCCGGGACAAACTCCTACGAGCAGTACTTC.

The chain carries TRBV9 and TRBJ1-6; D is unresolved. The germline V gene has CDR1 SGDLS and CDR2 YYNGEE. This CDR3 contains 14 residues. With 7 bases removed from V and 3 bases from J, the gap between germline ends came to 11 bases. Written as DNA, the CDR3 is TGTGCCAGCGCACCGTACAGCTATAATTCACCCCTCCACTTT. Its translation is CASAPYSYNSPLHF. Variable domain in full (rest from reference TRBV9 and TRBJ1-6): DSGVTQTPKHLITATGQRVTLRCSPRSGDLSVYWYQQSLDQGLQFLIQYYNGEERAKGNILERFSAQQFPDLHSELNLSSLELGDSALYFCASAPYSYNSPLHFGNGTRLTVT.

This chain joins TRBV28 and TRBJ2-3; TRBD1 aligns across 9 bases. The CDR3 runs 15 residues. Germline CDR1 MDHEN, CDR2 SYDVKM. Losses at the gene ends were 7 bases for V and 5 bases for J; bases not matched to a gene: 10. The chain's CDR3 is CASNPVGQGIDTQYF. As DNA, the CDR3 is TGTGCCAGCAACCCGGTGGGACAGGGTATAGATACGCAGTATTTT.

This clone was seen once. The V call is TRBV12-3 or TRBV12-4, the J call TRBJ2-1; D might be TRBD2 (6 bases). Trimming took off 6 bases at V and 8 bases at J, with 14 bases between the two ends. CDR3 length equals 13 residues. CDR3 nucleotide sequence: TGTGCCAGCAGAGGAGGGAGTAGGGATGAGCAGTTCTTC. Translated: CASRGGSRDEQFF.

J is TRBJ2-2 and V is TRBV9; 7 positions match TRBD1. Germline V gene sequence: CDR1 SGDLS, CDR2 YYNGEE. This CDR3 spans 15 amino acids. V lost 3 bases, J lost 0 bases, and 2 bases stayed unmatched. The CDR3 loop is CASSAGQTNTGELFF. CDR3 nucleotide sequence: TGTGCCAGCAGCGCGGGACAGACGAACACCGGGGAGCTGTTTTTT.

V usage is TRBV7-9 and J usage is TRBJ2-5; 9 bases line up with TRBD1. The CDR3 has 14 amino acids. V lost 8 bases to trimming and J lost 4 bases; unmatched junction nucleotides: 8. Per the germline V gene, CDR1 is SEHNR and CDR2 is FQNEAQ (reference sequence). CDR3 amino acids: CASGTGWTAETQYF. The CDR3 DNA reads TGTGCCAGCGGGACAGGGTGGACGGCAGAGACCCAGTACTTC.

The chain has TRBV2 and TRBJ2-5; D may be TRBD1 (6 bases). V was cut by 6 bases and J by 2 bases, with 19 bases left in between. Germline V gene data show CDR1 as SNHLY and CDR2 as FYNNEI. The CDR3 covers 16 residues. The DNA for the CDR3 is TGTGCCAGCAGACGGCCAGGCGAGGGGGTACAAGAGACCCAGTACTTC. It specifies CASRRPGEGVQETQYF.

The V gene is TRBV2, the J gene TRBJ1-5; D ambiguous. This CDR3 is 15 amino acids long. V lost 2 bases and J lost 5, with 13 bases in between. CDR1 is SNHLY, CDR2 FYNNEI, per germline. The CDR3 DNA reads TGTGCCAGCAGTGAAAAAGGAGGTGATGATCAGCCCCAGCATTTT. Amino acid sequence: CASSEKGGDDQPQHF.

The rearrangement uses TRBV27 and TRBJ1-1; TRBD1 matches at 9 bases. V lost 8 bases and J lost 6; bases outside the gene matches: 10. The CDR3 consists of 14 residues. CDR1 MNHEY and CDR2 SMNVEV come from the germline V gene (reference sequence). The CDR3 nucleotides read TGTGCCAGCGGACAGGGGCAGGAGGGGGCTGAAGCTTTCTTT. This codes for CASGQGQEGAEAFF.

The table lists this clone with a count of one. The chain combines TRBV9 with TRBJ2-2, with 11 bases aligning to TRBD1. J gave up 6 bases and V 7 bases, and 5 bases lay outside the gene matches. Germline loops: CDR1 SGDLS, CDR2 YYNGEE. CDR3 length: 14 amino acids. The CDR3 sequence is CASGQGANPGELFF. CDR3 coding DNA: TGTGCCAGCGGACAGGGGGCAAATCCCGGGGAGCTGTTTTTT.